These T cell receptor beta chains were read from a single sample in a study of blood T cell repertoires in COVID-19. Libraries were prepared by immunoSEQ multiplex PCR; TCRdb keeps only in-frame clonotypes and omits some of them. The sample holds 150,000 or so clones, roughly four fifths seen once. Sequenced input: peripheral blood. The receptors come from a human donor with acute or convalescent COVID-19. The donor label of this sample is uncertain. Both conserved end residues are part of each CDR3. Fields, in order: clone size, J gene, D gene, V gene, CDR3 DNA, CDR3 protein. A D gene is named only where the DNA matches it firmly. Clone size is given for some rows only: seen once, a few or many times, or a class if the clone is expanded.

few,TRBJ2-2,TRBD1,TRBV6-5,TGTGCCAGCAGTTACTCGACAGGGTTCGACACCGGGGAGCTGTTTTTT,CASSYSTGFDTGELFF
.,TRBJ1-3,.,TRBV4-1,TGCGCCAGCAGCCAACCCCAGATCAAGAGGAGAAACACCATATATTTT,CASSQPQIKRRNTIYF
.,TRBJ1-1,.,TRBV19,TGTGCCAGTAGTTACGGGAAAGACACTGAAGCTTTCTTT,CASSYGKDTEAFF
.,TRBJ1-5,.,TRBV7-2,TGTGCCAGCAGCTCGGTTCTTGGCAATCAGCCCCAGCATTTT,CASSSVLGNQPQHF
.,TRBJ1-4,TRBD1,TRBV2,TGTGCCAGTAACACAGGGGGAAGCTCCGCTAATGAAAAACTGTTTTTT,CASNTGGSSANEKLFF
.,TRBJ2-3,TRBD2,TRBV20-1,TGCAGTGCTAGTTTGGTAGCGGGGGTGTCGGGAGATACGCAGTATTTT,CSASLVAGVSGDTQYF
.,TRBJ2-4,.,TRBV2,TGTGCCAGCAGTGTAGGGGCAATAAACATTCAGTACTTC,CASSVGAINIQYF
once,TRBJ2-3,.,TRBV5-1,TGCGCCAGCAGCTGGGGGGGGCGCTCTGGTCCGGATACGCAGTATTTT,CASSWGGRSGPDTQYF
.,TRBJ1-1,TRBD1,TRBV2,TGTGCCAGCACTGGGACAGGGGGCCATAGCACTGAAGCTTTCTTT,CASTGTGGHSTEAFF
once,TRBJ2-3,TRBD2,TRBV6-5,TGTGCCAGCAGTTATGCGGGGGTGAGAACAGATACGCAGTATTTT,CASSYAGVRTDTQYF
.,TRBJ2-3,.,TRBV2,TGTGCCAGCGCTTACAGGGAACGAGATACGCAGTATTTT,CASAYRERDTQYF
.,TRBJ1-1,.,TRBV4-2,TGTGCCAGCAGCCAAGACGACAGGAACACTGAAGCTTTCTTT,CASSQDDRNTEAFF
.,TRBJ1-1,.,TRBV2,TGTGCCAGCAGCAACAGGGATGACACTGAAGCTTTCTTT,CASSNRDDTEAFF
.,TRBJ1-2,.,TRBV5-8,TGTGCCAGCCAGCGGGGGGCCTATGGCTACACCTTC,CASQRGAYGYTF
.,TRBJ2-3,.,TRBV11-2,TGTGCCAGCAGCTTAGAACAGCGCACAGATACGCAGTATTTT,CASSLEQRTDTQYF
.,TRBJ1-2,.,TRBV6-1,TGTGCCAGCAGTGAAACAGGGCGCTACACCTTC,CASSETGRYTF
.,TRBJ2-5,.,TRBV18,TGTGCCAGCTCACCTCCAAGTGAGAGAGAGACCCAGTACTTC,CASSPPSERETQYF
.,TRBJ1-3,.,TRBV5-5,TGTGCCAGCAGCTCCGGGGGCTCTGGAAACACCATATATTTT,CASSSGGSGNTIYF
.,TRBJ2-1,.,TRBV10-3,TGTGCCATCAGTGAGTCCGGCCTCGGAGGCAATGAGCAGTTCTTC,CAISESGLGGNEQFF
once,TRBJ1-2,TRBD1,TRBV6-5,TGTGCCAGCACCGGGACAGGGGTTGCTAACTATGGCTACACCTTC,CASTGTGVANYGYTF
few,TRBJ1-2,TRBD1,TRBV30,TGTGCCTGGAGCATGCTGGGACAGAACTATGGCTACACCTTC,CAWSMLGQNYGYTF
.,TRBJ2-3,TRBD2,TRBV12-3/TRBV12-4,TGTGCCAGCAGCCAAATTGGGTCTAGCGGGGGGGATTTT,CASSQIGSSGGDF
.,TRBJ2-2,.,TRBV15,TGTGCCACCAGCAGGTTATTCGGGGTAGCAAGAACCGGGGAGCTGTTTTTT,CATSRLFGVARTGELFF
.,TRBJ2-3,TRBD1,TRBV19,TGTGCCAGTAGTATAGCGGGACAGGGGACGCGGCGGAGAGATACGCAGTATTTT,CASSIAGQGTRRRDTQYF
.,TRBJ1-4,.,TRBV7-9,TGTGCCAGCACCCTCCGAGGTGAAAAACTGTTTTTT,CASTLRGEKLFF
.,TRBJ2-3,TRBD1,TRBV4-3,TGCGCCAGCAGCAGTACTTTCAGCCTGTTCCGGGACAGGGGTGGGGATACGCAGTATTTT,CASSSTFSLFRDRGGDTQYF
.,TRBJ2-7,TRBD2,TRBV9,TGTGCCAGCAGCACACAACCTAGCGGGATCTACGAGCAGTACTTC,CASSTQPSGIYEQYF
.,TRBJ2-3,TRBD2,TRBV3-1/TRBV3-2,TGTGCCAGCAGCCCCATAGCGGGGGCGAGCACAGATACGCAGTATTTT,CASSPIAGASTDTQYF
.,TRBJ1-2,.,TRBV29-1,TGCAGCGTCGTAGACCGGGGAGGGACGGGCGGCTACACCTTC,CSVVDRGGTGGYTF
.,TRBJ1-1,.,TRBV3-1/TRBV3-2,TGTGCCAGCAGCAGTGGACAGACAACGATAGAAGCTTTCTTT,CASSSGQTTIEAFF
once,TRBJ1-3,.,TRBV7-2,TGTGCCAGCAGCTTGAATCCGGGGGTCAGAAACACCATATATTTT,CASSLNPGVRNTIYF
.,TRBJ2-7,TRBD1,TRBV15,TGTGCCACCAGCAGGTCTCGGACAGGGGGAACTAGATACGAGCAGTACTTC,CATSRSRTGGTRYEQYF
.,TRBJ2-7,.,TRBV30,TGTGCCTGGAGCCGGGGCGAGCAGTACTTC,CAWSRGEQYF
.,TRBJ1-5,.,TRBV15,TGTGCCACCAGCACACTAACCTATAGCAATCAGCCCCAGCATTTT,CATSTLTYSNQPQHF
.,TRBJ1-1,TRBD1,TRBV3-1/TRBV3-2,TGTGCCAGCAGCCAGGGACAGGGTTTTGGAGCTTTCTTT,CASSQGQGFGAFF
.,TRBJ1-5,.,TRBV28,TGTGCCAGCAGCCTTCACAGTGGCAATCAGCCCCAGCATTTT,CASSLHSGNQPQHF
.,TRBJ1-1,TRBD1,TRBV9,TGTGCCAGCAGCTTAATGACAGGGCCGGACACTGAAGCTTTCTTT,CASSLMTGPDTEAFF
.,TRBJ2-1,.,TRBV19,TGTGCCAGTCAACAGCTCCAGAGCTCCTACAATGAGCAGTTCTTC,CASQQLQSSYNEQFF
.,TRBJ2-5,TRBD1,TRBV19,TGTGCCAGTCGGGATCCGGGACAGGGTAACCAAGAGACCCAGTACTTC,CASRDPGQGNQETQYF
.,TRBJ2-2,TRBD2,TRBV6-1,TGTGCCAGCAGTGAGAGCCGACTAGCGGGGGGTAGGACCGGGGAGCTGTTTTTT,CASSESRLAGGRTGELFF
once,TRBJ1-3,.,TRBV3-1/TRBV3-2,TGTGCCAGCAGCCGCGGGAGAGGCGGAAACACCATATATTTT,CASSRGRGGNTIYF
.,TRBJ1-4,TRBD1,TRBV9,TGTGCCAGCAGCGTGACGACAGGGGTTTCAGGAACTAATGAAAAACTGTTTTTT,CASSVTTGVSGTNEKLFF
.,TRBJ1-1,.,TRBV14,TGTGCCAGCAGCCAGCTTAACAGGCAGCCTAAGATGTTGAACACTGAAGCTTTCTTT,CASSQLNRQPKMLNTEAFF
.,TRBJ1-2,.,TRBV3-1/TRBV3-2,TGTGCCAGCAGCCAGCTGACAGCTAACTATGGCTACACCTTC,CASSQLTANYGYTF
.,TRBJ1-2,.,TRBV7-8,TGTGCCAGCAGCTCGCTATATCGTAACTATGGCTACACCTTC,CASSSLYRNYGYTF
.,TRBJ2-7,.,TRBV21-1,TGTGCCAGCAGCAAAGGGGACAGTTCCTACGAGCAGTACTTC,CASSKGDSSYEQYF
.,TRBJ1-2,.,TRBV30,TGTGCCTGGAAGGTAGCCCGGGTCTATGGCTACACCTTC,CAWKVARVYGYTF
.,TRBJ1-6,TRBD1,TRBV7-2,TGTGCCAGCAGCACCAGAGGGGCGACAGGGGGCCTCCGAAATTCACCCCTCCACTTT,CASSTRGATGGLRNSPLHF
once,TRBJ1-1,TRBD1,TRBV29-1,TGCAGCGCCTCGGACAGGGGGCAGTACACTGAAGCTTTCTTT,CSASDRGQYTEAFF
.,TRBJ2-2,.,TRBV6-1,TGTGCCAGCAGTGAGACCAGGGGCGCGGGCGGGGAGCTGTTTTTT,CASSETRGAGGELFF
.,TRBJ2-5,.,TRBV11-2,TGTGCCAGCAGCTTAGATGGTGGAGGGGTGGACGAGACCCAGTACTTC,CASSLDGGGVDETQYF
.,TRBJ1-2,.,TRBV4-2,TGTGCCAGCAGCCAAGAGCAGGGCTACACCTTC,CASSQEQGYTF
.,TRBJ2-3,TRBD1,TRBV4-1,TGCGCCAGCAGCCAAGGGGACAGGCTGGTAGATACGCAGTATTTT,CASSQGDRLVDTQYF
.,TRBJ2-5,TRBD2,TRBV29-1,TGCAGCGTTGCTACTCGGGGGGGCCTAGAGACCCAGTACTTC,CSVATRGGLETQYF
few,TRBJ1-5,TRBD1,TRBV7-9,TGTGCCAGCAGATCAGGAGGGGGCGGAAGTCAGCCCCAGCATTTT,CASRSGGGGSQPQHF